This T cell receptor beta chain was captured by sequencing in a study of T cell repertoires in cytomegalovirus infection. The overall study: Indications came from public TCR beta signatures; they pointed to CMV infection and to a matching HLA type. Study outcomes and limitations: HLA-C-restricted TCR beta clonotypes specific for CMV led the ex vivo response. CMV carriers having the relevant HLA were flagged by cumulative public TCR beta family frequency.

TCRdb reprocessed the reads with MiXCR, giving one entry per CDR3 protein. The sample contains about 180,000 distinct CDR3 sequences, approximately 18% of which appear only once. Per germline, CDR1 SEHNR and CDR2 FQNEAQ (reference sequence). The CDR3 has 18 amino acids. Trimming took 5 bases from V and 2 from J, leaving 24 bases between them. The table lists this clonotype with a few counts. Its antigen is not known. The chain recombines TRBV7-9 with TRBJ1-2; D may be TRBD1 (5 bases). This TCR was sampled from a human donor in good health (CMV status not recorded). Some clones in this sample may be carry-over from other donors' samples. Material: CD8+ T cells from PBMCs. CDR3 sequence reads: CASSPRLQGGGKNYGYTF. DNA of the CDR3: TGTGCCAGCAGCCCACGTCTCCAGGGTGGTGGGAAAAACTATGGCTACACCTTC. Full variable domain (remainder filled in from reference TRBV7-9 and TRBJ1-2): DTGVSQNPRHKITKRGQNVTFRCDPISEHNRLYWYRQTLGQGPEFLTYFQNEAQLEKSRLLSDRFSAERPKGSFSTLEIQRTEQGDSAMYLCASSPRLQGGGKNYGYTFGSGTRLTVV.